The clone carrying this T cell receptor beta chain was found many times. RNA transcripts provided the template for amplifying TCR beta CDR3 regions. Following a first-round RT-PCR that used HTBI primers, a second-round multiplex PCR was carried out. TCRdb reanalysed the multiplex PCR reads using MiXCR and keeps one entry per CDR3 protein. Of 900,000 to 1,200,000 distinct CDR3 sequences listed, roughly 35% are singletons. The data were taken from a study of Graves' ophthalmopathy and Graves' hyperthyroidism. The receptor comes from an adult man with Graves' hyperthyroidism. The material sequenced was peripheral blood or thyroid tissue (not recorded which).

CDR3: CASSFGRVGSYEQYF. The CDR3 coding sequence is TGTGCCAGCAGCTTCGGCAGGGTAGGGTCCTACGAGCAGTACTTC. The V and J genes are TRBV7-8 and TRBJ2-7; possible D gene TRBD1, 5 bases. Looked up from germline, CDR1 is SGHVS and CDR2 is FQNEAQ. The CDR3 covers 15 residues. The V end was cut by 3 bases, the J end by 1 base, with 13 bases between. The entire variable domain, with the rest obtained from reference TRBV7-8 and TRBJ2-7, is as follows: GAGVSQSPRYKVAKRGQDVALRCDPISGHVSLFWYQQALGQGPEFLTYFQNEAQLDKSGLPSDRFFAERPEGSVSTLKIQRTQQEDSAVYLCASSFGRVGSYEQYFGPGTRLTVT.